This T cell receptor beta chain was observed in a study of cytotoxic CD8 clonotypes in ibrutinib-treated CLL. Overall study results and limits: Clonality, elevated at ibrutinib response, dropped back toward baseline at progression. Baseline clonality was higher than in age-matched healthy donors and moved in step with circulating CD8+ T-cell counts.

As for this clone: The antigen is not known.

Sequencing was performed with immunoSEQ multiplex PCR; in TCRdb, only in-frame clones are kept and a portion is missing. The data hold roughly 150,000 clones, with more than 65% observed a single time. This CDR3 contains 17 residues. Unmatched junction bases numbered 14, after V lost 7 bases and J lost 2 bases. Germline V CDR1 and CDR2: LNHDA, SQIVND (reference sequence). Here the sequenced sample was PBMCs, taken after 12 months of ibrutinib treatment. V is TRBV19 and J is TRBJ1-5, with 7 bases identical to TRBD1. The source of this sequence is a human donor with chronic lymphocytic leukemia. CDR3 loop: CASTGDSIRLGNQPQHF. For the CDR3, the DNA is TGTGCCAGTACCGGGGACAGCATTCGTCTAGGCAATCAGCCCCAGCATTTT.